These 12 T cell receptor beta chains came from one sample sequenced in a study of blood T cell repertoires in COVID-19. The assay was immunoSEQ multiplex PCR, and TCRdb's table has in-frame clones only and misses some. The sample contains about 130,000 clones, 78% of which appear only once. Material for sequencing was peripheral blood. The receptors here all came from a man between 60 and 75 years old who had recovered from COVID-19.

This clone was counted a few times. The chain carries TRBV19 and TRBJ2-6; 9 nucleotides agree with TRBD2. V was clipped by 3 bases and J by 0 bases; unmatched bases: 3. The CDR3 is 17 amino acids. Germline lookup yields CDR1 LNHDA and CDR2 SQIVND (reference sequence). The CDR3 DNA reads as TGTGCCAGTAGTATGAGTAGCGGGGGCTCTGGGGCCAACGTCCTGACTTTC. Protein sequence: CASSMSSGGSGANVLTF.

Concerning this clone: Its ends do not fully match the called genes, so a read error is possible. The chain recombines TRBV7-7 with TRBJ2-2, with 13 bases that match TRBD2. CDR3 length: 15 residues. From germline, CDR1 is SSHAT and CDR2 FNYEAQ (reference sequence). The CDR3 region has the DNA TGTGCTAGCAGTCAACTAGCGGGAGGGGCCGGGGAGCTGTTTTTT. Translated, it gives CASSQLAGGAGELFF.

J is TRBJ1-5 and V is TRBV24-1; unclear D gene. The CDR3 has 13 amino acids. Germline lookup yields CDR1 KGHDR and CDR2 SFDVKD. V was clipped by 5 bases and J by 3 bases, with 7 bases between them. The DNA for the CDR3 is TGTGCCACCAGTGCCCGGGTCAATCAGCCCCAGCATTTT. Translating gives CATSARVNQPQHF.

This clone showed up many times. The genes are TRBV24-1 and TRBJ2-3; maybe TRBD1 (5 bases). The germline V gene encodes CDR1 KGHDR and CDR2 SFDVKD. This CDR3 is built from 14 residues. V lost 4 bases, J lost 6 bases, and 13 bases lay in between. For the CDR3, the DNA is TGTGCCACCAGTGAGGGGCAGGGTCGGGATACGCAGTATTTT. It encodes CATSEGQGRDTQYF.

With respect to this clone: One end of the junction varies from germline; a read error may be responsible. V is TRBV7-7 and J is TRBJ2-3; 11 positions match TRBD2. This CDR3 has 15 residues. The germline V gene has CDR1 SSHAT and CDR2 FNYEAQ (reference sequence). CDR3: CASSPGLAATDTQYF. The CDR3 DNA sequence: TGTGCTAGCAGCCCGGGACTAGCGGCTACAGATACGCAGTATTTT.

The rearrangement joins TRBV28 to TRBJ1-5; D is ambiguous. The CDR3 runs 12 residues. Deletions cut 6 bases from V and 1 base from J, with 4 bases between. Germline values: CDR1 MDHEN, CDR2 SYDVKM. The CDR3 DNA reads TGTGCCAGCAGACGGAGCAATCAGCCCCAGCATTTT. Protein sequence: CASRRSNQPQHF.

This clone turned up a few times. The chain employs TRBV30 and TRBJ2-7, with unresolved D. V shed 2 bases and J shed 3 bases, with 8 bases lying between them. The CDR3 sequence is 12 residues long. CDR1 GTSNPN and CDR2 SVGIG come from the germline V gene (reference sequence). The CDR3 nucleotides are TGTGCCTGGAGTATGAGTGTCTACGAGCAGTACTTC. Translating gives CAWSMSVYEQYF.

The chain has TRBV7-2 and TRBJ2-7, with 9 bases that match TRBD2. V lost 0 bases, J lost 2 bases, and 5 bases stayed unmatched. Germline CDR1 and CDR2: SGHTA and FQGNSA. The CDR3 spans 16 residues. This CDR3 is CASSLAGGRAPYEQYF. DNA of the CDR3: TGTGCCAGCAGCTTAGCAGGCGGGAGGGCCCCCTACGAGCAGTACTTC.

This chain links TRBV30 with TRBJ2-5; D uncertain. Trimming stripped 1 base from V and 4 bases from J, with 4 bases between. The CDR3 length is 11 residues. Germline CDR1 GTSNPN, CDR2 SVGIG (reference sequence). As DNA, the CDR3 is TGTGCCTGGAGTGGAGTAGAGACCCAGTACTTC. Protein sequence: CAWSGVETQYF.

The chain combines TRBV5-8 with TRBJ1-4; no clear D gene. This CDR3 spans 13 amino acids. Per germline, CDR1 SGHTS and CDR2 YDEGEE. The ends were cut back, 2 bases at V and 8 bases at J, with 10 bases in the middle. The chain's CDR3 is CASSFQSWEKLFF. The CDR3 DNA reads TGTGCCAGCAGCTTTCAGTCGTGGGAAAAACTGTTTTTT.

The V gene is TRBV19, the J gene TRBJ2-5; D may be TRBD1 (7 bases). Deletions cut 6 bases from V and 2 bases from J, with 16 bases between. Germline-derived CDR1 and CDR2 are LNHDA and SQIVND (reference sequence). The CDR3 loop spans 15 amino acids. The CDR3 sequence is CASSSTGDSQETQYF. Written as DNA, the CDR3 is TGTGCCAGTAGCTCCACAGGGGACTCTCAAGAGACCCAGTACTTC.

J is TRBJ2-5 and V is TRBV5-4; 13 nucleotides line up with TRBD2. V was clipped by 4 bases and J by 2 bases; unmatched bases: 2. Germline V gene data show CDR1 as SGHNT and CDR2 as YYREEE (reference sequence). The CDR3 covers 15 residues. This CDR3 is CASSRGLAGQETQYF. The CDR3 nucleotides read TGTGCCAGCAGCCGGGGACTAGCGGGACAAGAGACCCAGTACTTC.